This is a list of T cell receptor beta chains from one sample in a study of somatic mutations in cytotoxic T cells in rheumatoid arthritis. Some clones are missing from TCRdb's copy, which holds only in-frame ones; the method was immunoSEQ multiplex PCR. The sample has about 8,600 clones; roughly 76% are singletons. Sequenced: CD8+ T cells sorted from blood. The receptors stem from a woman between 45 and 60 years old in good health. The CDR3 runs from the conserved cysteine through the conserved F or W. The D gene is left open where the match is weak. Where a row states a size, it is once, few, many or the class of an expanded clone; other rows omit it.

TGTGCCAGCAGTTTAGAGGAAGAGCAGTACTTC	CASSLEEEQYF	-	TRBV28	TRBJ2-7	-
TGTGCCAGCAGCTTTGGACAGGGGTTATACTACGAGCAGTACTTC	CASSFGQGLYYEQYF	few	TRBV7-2	TRBJ2-7	TRBD1
TGTGCCAGCAGCTTAGCCAACTACGAGCAGTACTTC	CASSLANYEQYF	-	TRBV11-2	TRBJ2-7	-
TGTGCCAGCAGCTCGAGGGGGTACGAGCAGTACTTC	CASSSRGYEQYF	-	TRBV5-5	TRBJ2-7	-
TGTGCCAGCAGCTACTATGCGGGGACCGACTACGAGCAGTACTTC	CASSYYAGTDYEQYF	-	TRBV7-2	TRBJ2-7	-
TGTGCCAGCAGCCGGGTGTTCCCTAGCACAGATACGCAGTATTTT	CASSRVFPSTDTQYF	-	TRBV5-4	TRBJ2-3	-
TGTGCCAGCAGTAACGATCCGGGACAGCTCATCGAGCAGTACTTC	CASSNDPGQLIEQYF	few	TRBV6-1	TRBJ2-7	TRBD1
TGCGCCAGCAATTCCAGGGTGCACTCCTACGAGCAGTACTTC	CASNSRVHSYEQYF	-	TRBV23-1	TRBJ2-7	-
TGTGCCAGCGGACAGGGTCGATTCTATGGCTACACCTTC	CASGQGRFYGYTF	-	TRBV28	TRBJ1-2	TRBD1
TGCGCCAGCAGCTTAGCCCCGCTAGCTCTGTCTAGCACAGATACGCAGTATTTT	CASSLAPLALSSTDTQYF	-	TRBV5-1	TRBJ2-3	-
TGCGCCAGCAGCCAAGAGGTTCATGGGACAGGTTCTCAGCCCCAGCATTTT	CASSQEVHGTGSQPQHF	once	TRBV4-1	TRBJ1-5	TRBD1
TGCGCCAGCAGCCCCTGGACTGACGGGAACACTGAAGCTTTCTTT	CASSPWTDGNTEAFF	-	TRBV5-1	TRBJ1-1	-
TGTGCCAGCAGCCCGCTGACAGGGGGGGACAATGAGCAGTTCTTC	CASSPLTGGDNEQFF	-	TRBV11-2	TRBJ2-1	TRBD1
TGTGCCAGCAGCTTGTTTCCGCCTATTGCCGGCTACACCTTC	CASSLFPPIAGYTF	-	TRBV5-6	TRBJ1-2	-
TGCACCAGCACCCCCCAGCGGGGGGACACAGATACGCAGTATTTT	CTSTPQRGDTDTQYF	-	TRBV1	TRBJ2-3	-
TGTGCCAGACTAGACAGGATCTATGGCTACACCTTC	CARLDRIYGYTF	-	TRBV2	TRBJ1-2	-
TGCGCCAGCAGCCATGACACAGATTCACCCCTCCACTTT	CASSHDTDSPLHF	-	TRBV4-3	TRBJ1-6	-
TGTGCCAGCAGCCAAGCCCAGACCGGGACTAGCCGAACAGATACGCAGTATTTT	CASSQAQTGTSRTDTQYF	-	TRBV7-9	TRBJ2-3	TRBD2
TGTGCCAGCAGCCTGGGGACTAGCGGGGGGTACACAGATACGCAGTATTTT	CASSLGTSGGYTDTQYF	-	TRBV7-9	TRBJ2-3	TRBD2
TGTGCCAGCAGCTCGGGACAGAACAATGAGCAGTTCTTC	CASSSGQNNEQFF	once	TRBV7-9	TRBJ2-1	TRBD1
TGTGCCAGCAGCTTAAATCCTAGCCCACAAGAGACCCAGTACTTC	CASSLNPSPQETQYF	-	TRBV7-3	TRBJ2-5	-
TGTGCCAGCAGCGTAGGGATCGGGACAGGGCCTGAAAAACTGTTTTTT	CASSVGIGTGPEKLFF	-	TRBV9	TRBJ1-4	TRBD1
TGTGCCAGCAGCTCACAGGGGCTCTATGGCTACACCTTC	CASSSQGLYGYTF	few	TRBV5-6	TRBJ1-2	TRBD1
TGTGCCAGCATCGAGTTGGCGGGCTATGGCTACACCTTC	CASIELAGYGYTF	-	TRBV6-1	TRBJ1-2	-
TGTGCCAGCAGCGTAGGGGGCCGTACTGAAGCTTTCTTT	CASSVGGRTEAFF	-	TRBV9	TRBJ1-1	-
TGTGCCAGCAGTTCCACAGGGGGCCATCAGCCCCAGCATTTT	CASSSTGGHQPQHF	-	TRBV27	TRBJ1-5	TRBD1
TGTGCCAGCAGCCCCGACAGCCACACTGAAGCTTTCTTT	CASSPDSHTEAFF	-	TRBV7-9	TRBJ1-1	-
TGTGCCAGCAGCTTAGCGGGACAGGGTACAGATACGCAGTATTTT	CASSLAGQGTDTQYF	-	TRBV7-9	TRBJ2-3	TRBD1
TGCGCCAGCAGCCAAGGGACGGGGGGGCCTTACAATGAGCAGTTCTTC	CASSQGTGGPYNEQFF	-	TRBV4-3	TRBJ2-1	TRBD2
TGTGCCACCACCGAGGACAGGTTGGATGGCTACACCTTC	CATTEDRLDGYTF	-	TRBV2	TRBJ1-2	TRBD1
TGTGCCAGCAGCTTGGCCGGCGGGGGCACTAACTATGGCTACACCTTC	CASSLAGGGTNYGYTF	medium-sized	TRBV5-6	TRBJ1-2	-
TGCGCCAGCAGCCAAGATTGGTGGGACAGGGGAACGAATGAGCAGTTCTTC	CASSQDWWDRGTNEQFF	few	TRBV4-1	TRBJ2-1	TRBD1
TGCGCCAGCAGCCAAACGGACTCTCCGTCCTATAATTCACCCCTCCACTTT	CASSQTDSPSYNSPLHF	-	TRBV4-3	TRBJ1-6	-
TGTGCCAGCAGCTTCACTGGTTCGCTTGGCACAGATACGCAGTATTTT	CASSFTGSLGTDTQYF	-	TRBV7-2	TRBJ2-3	-
TGTGCCAGCAGCTTTGAAGTTTTGGGTCTAGCGAGGGAGACCCAGTACTTC	CASSFEVLGLARETQYF	-	TRBV7-9	TRBJ2-5	-
TGCGCCAGCAGCCAAGATAGGGGACAGGGGATGTACAATGAGCAGTTCTTC	CASSQDRGQGMYNEQFF	-	TRBV4-3	TRBJ2-1	TRBD1
TGTGCCAGCAGTTTATCTTCGGGGGGGAACAATGAGCAGTTCTTC	CASSLSSGGNNEQFF	few	TRBV27	TRBJ2-1	TRBD2
TGTGCCACCAGCAGAGATGGCAGCTCTGGAAACACCATATATTTT	CATSRDGSSGNTIYF	once	TRBV15	TRBJ1-3	-
TGTGCCAGCAGCGCCCGACTAGCGGGGTATGGAGAGACCCAGTACTTC	CASSARLAGYGETQYF	-	TRBV7-6	TRBJ2-5	TRBD2
TGTGCCAGCAGTACACGACAGGGTCTGGCCTACAATGAGCAGTTCTTC	CASSTRQGLAYNEQFF	few	TRBV27	TRBJ2-1	TRBD1
TGTGCCAGCAGTTTTACAGGGGACTATCAGCCCCAGCATTTT	CASSFTGDYQPQHF	-	TRBV28	TRBJ1-5	TRBD1
TGTGCCAGCAGCTTAGAGTACAGCCCGAGACCCTACGAGCAGTACTTC	CASSLEYSPRPYEQYF	-	TRBV5-5	TRBJ2-7	-
TGTGCCAGTAGTTCTGTAGCGGGGGGTGCCCATGAGCAGTTCTTC	CASSSVAGGAHEQFF	once	TRBV19	TRBJ2-1	TRBD2
TGTGCCAGCAGCATATGGGGACTAGCGTCAGATACGCAGTATTTT	CASSIWGLASDTQYF	-	TRBV27	TRBJ2-3	TRBD2
TGTGCCAGCAGCGTAGGGCAGTTTTTCTACGAGCAGTACTTC	CASSVGQFFYEQYF	-	TRBV9	TRBJ2-7	-
TGTGCCAGCAGTACTTTCAGGAATCAAGAGACCCAGTACTTC	CASSTFRNQETQYF	-	TRBV11-2	TRBJ2-5	-